This entry features one T cell receptor (beta chain) sequence. The source of the sample is a study of T cell responses to AZD1222 COVID-19 vaccine. This CDR3 contains 13 residues. Germline values: CDR1 SGHRS, CDR2 YFSETQ. The V end lost 7 bases, the J end lost 7 bases, and 18 bases lay between the germline ends. The repertoire was sequenced with immunoSEQ multiplex PCR; TCRdb's copy has only in-frame clones and lacks some. The sample records some 120,000 clones, around nine tenths being singletons. The sample here was peripheral blood, taken on day 0 of AZD1222 vaccination. The source of this sequence is an adult in good health. The V and J genes are TRBV5-1 and TRBJ2-7; D call uncertain. The CDR3 bases are TGCGCCAGCCCGAGCGACTCCCTTCAAGAGCAGTACTTC. Protein sequence: CASPSDSLQEQYF.